This is a list of T cell receptor beta chains from one sample in a study of blood T cell repertoires in COVID-19. Sequenced by immunoSEQ multiplex PCR; TCRdb stores in-frame clones only, minus some. This table has roughly 320,000 clones, roughly 90% appearing once. The sample comprised PBMCs or T cells enriched from blood (not recorded which). The receptor source for this set is a woman aged 25 to 39 who had been exposed to COVID-19. Each CDR3 is given with its conserved first and last residue. D genes are given only for firm matches. Clone size is given for some rows only: seen once, a few or many times, or a class if the clone is expanded.

v_gene	abundance	j_gene	d_gene	CDR3nt	CDR3aa
TRBV13	.	TRBJ2-7	.	TGTGCCAGCAGCTGGTTCGCGAGTTCCTACGAGCAGTACTTC	CASSWFASSYEQYF
TRBV28	.	TRBJ1-1	.	TGTGCCGGACATAGCCCGGGACTGGACACTGAAGCTTTCTTT	CAGHSPGLDTEAFF
TRBV5-6	.	TRBJ2-5	TRBD1	TGTGCCAGCAGCTGGACAGGGAGTGAGACCCAGTACTTC	CASSWTGSETQYF
TRBV7-9	.	TRBJ2-7	TRBD1	TGTGCCAGCAGCTCGGGTAGACAGGGGCCTGCCTACGAGCAGTACTTC	CASSSGRQGPAYEQYF
TRBV6-5	.	TRBJ1-2	TRBD1	TGTGCCAGCACCCCGGGACAGGGTGCCCGCTATGGCTACACCTTC	CASTPGQGARYGYTF
TRBV7-9	.	TRBJ2-7	TRBD1	TGTGCCAGCAGCGCCGGGACAGGTCCCTACGAGCAGTACTTC	CASSAGTGPYEQYF
TRBV15	.	TRBJ2-2	.	TGTGCCACCAGCAGAGCTGCGGGCACCGGGGAGCTGTTTTTT	CATSRAAGTGELFF
TRBV13	.	TRBJ1-2	TRBD1	TGTGCCAGCAGCCGGAGGACAGGCTCTTATGGCTACACCTTC	CASSRRTGSYGYTF
TRBV13	.	TRBJ2-7	.	TGTGCCAGCAGCTCAACAACGGGGGAGCAGTACTTC	CASSSTTGEQYF
TRBV30	.	TRBJ1-2	.	TGTGCCTCCGGACTCCCGGGAATCACTAACTATGGCTACACCTTC	CASGLPGITNYGYTF
TRBV7-9	.	TRBJ1-2	TRBD1	TGTGCCAGCAGCTTAGTGCAGGGGGCGGATGGCTACACCTTC	CASSLVQGADGYTF
TRBV7-2	.	TRBJ2-1	.	TGTGCCAGCAGCCCCCGACACGGGCGGGATGAGCAGTTCTTC	CASSPRHGRDEQFF
TRBV3-1/TRBV3-2	.	TRBJ2-2	.	TGTGCCAGCAGCCATGGGGCAGGGGAGCTGTTTTTT	CASSHGAGELFF
TRBV4-1	.	TRBJ1-5	.	TGCGCCAGCAGCCCATCCCAGGGTCCCCTCGGGCTGCCCCAGCATTTT	CASSPSQGPLGLPQHF
TRBV6-6	.	TRBJ1-2	.	TGTGCCAGCAATCAATGGGCAGTGACTAACTATGGCTACACCTTC	CASNQWAVTNYGYTF
TRBV19	.	TRBJ2-2	.	TGTGCCAGTACCGGGACTCTCGCGAACACCGGGGAGCTGTTTTTT	CASTGTLANTGELFF
TRBV5-1	.	TRBJ1-5	.	TGCGCCAGCAGTATCGGACACAGTCAGCCCCAGCATTTT	CASSIGHSQPQHF
TRBV18	.	TRBJ1-1	.	TGTGCCAGCTCACTCTCGGGATCCAACACTGAAGCTTTCTTT	CASSLSGSNTEAFF
TRBV7-9	.	TRBJ2-3	.	TGTGCCAGCAGCCTGAATTTCAGAGATACGCAGTATTTT	CASSLNFRDTQYF
TRBV2	.	TRBJ2-5	TRBD2	TGTGCCAGCAGCCTAAAGGGGCGGGGGGGGATTGAGACCCAGTACTTC	CASSLKGRGGIETQYF
TRBV6-2/TRBV6-3	.	TRBJ2-5	.	TGTGCCAGCAGTTCCCTAAGAGAGACCCAGTACTTC	CASSSLRETQYF
TRBV4-1	.	TRBJ2-5	.	TGCGCCAGCAGCCTAAGACAGAGTTCTCAAGAGACCCAGTACTTC	CASSLRQSSQETQYF
TRBV7-2	.	TRBJ2-5	TRBD2	TGTGCCAGCAGCTCCTGGGGACTAGCGGGGGATCAAGAGACCCAGTACTTC	CASSSWGLAGDQETQYF
TRBV27	.	TRBJ1-5	TRBD1	TGTGCCAGCAGCCCACTCGGGACAGAGGATAGTCAGCCCCAGCATTTT	CASSPLGTEDSQPQHF
TRBV5-6	.	TRBJ1-4	TRBD1	TGTGCCAGCAGCTGGGGGTCAGGGGGCAGTCCTAATGAAAAACTGTTTTTT	CASSWGSGGSPNEKLFF
TRBV6-5	once	TRBJ1-1	.	TGTGCCAGCAGATATGGGGGCAAAGCTTTCTTT	CASRYGGKAFF
TRBV4-1	.	TRBJ1-2	.	TGCGCCAGCAGCCAGGCGGAGACCTTGCCCTCTGGCTACACCTTC	CASSQAETLPSGYTF
TRBV29-1	.	TRBJ1-1	.	TGCAGCGTTGCTCTCCTAAAGAACACTGAAGCTTTCTTT	CSVALLKNTEAFF
TRBV5-8	few	TRBJ2-2	.	TGTGCCAGCAGCTTGGGACAGTCGAACACCGGGGAGCTGTTTTTT	CASSLGQSNTGELFF
TRBV30	.	TRBJ1-6	TRBD1	TGTGCCTGGAGTCCCGACAGGGGATCCTATAATTCACCCCTCCACTTT	CAWSPDRGSYNSPLHF
TRBV11-3	.	TRBJ1-1	TRBD1	TGTGCCAGCAACGGACAGGGATTGAACACTGAAGCTTTCTTT	CASNGQGLNTEAFF
TRBV9	.	TRBJ1-2	.	TGTGCCAGCAGCGTAGATGGCCAGGGTCAGTATGGCTACACCTTC	CASSVDGQGQYGYTF
TRBV6-1	few	TRBJ1-2	.	TGTGCCAGCAGTGAAGGGCGGGCTAACTATGGCTACACCTTC	CASSEGRANYGYTF
TRBV15	.	TRBJ2-2	.	TGTGCCACCAGCAGAGATTGGCCAGCGAAGGCCGGGGAGCTGTTTTTT	CATSRDWPAKAGELFF
TRBV7-2	once	TRBJ1-1	TRBD1	TGTGCCAGCAGCTTAGCGACAGGGGCGAACACTGAAGCTTTCTTT	CASSLATGANTEAFF
TRBV5-6	.	TRBJ2-7	TRBD2	TGTGCCAGCAGCTCGGCTAGCGGGGGGCATCTCTACGAGCAGTACTTC	CASSSASGGHLYEQYF
TRBV30	.	TRBJ2-6	.	TGTGCGGCGGGGGCAGAAAGCCCCTCTGGGGCCAACGTCCTGACTTTC	CAAGAESPSGANVLTF
TRBV6-5	once	TRBJ1-2	.	TGTGCCAGCTGCCCTGAGCGGGGGGGCGGCTATGGCTACACCTTC	CASCPERGGGYGYTF